This T cell receptor beta chain was identified in a study of blood T cell repertoires in COVID-19. Study-level information: COVID-19 samples from acute and convalescent phases originated in the United States, Italy and Spain. PBMCs, B-cell-depleted T cells, or T cells were the source of the cDNA or gDNA that made up the material.

Trimming took 5 bases from V and 2 from J, leaving 13 bases between them. Germline V gene data show CDR1 as SGHRS and CDR2 as YFSETQ. The CDR3 is 14 residues long. Per the study methods: Cell counts per sample came from amplifying reference gene primers. The method was immunoSEQ multiplex PCR; TCRdb's version includes in-frame clones alone and lacks a portion of them. That table furnishes V, J and clone size, whereas the DNA furnished D and trimming. The profile shows some 270,000 clones, approximately 85% of them singletons. J is TRBJ2-5 and V is TRBV5-1; tentatively, D is TRBD2 (5 bases). The sequenced material came from peripheral blood. This TCR was recovered from a woman aged 70 to 79 with acute or convalescent COVID-19. This CDR3 reads CASSRAVPQETQYF. CDR3 nucleotides: TGCGCCAGCAGTCGAGCGGTGCCGCAAGAGACCCAGTACTTC.